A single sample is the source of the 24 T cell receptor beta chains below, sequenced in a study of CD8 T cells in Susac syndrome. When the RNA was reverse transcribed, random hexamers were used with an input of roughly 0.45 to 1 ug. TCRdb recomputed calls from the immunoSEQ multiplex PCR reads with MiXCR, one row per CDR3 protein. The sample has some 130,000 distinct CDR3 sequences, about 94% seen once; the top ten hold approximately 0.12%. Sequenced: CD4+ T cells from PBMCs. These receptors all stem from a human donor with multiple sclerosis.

CDR3 nucleotide sequence: TGTGCCAGCAGCTTTACGGCCGTTCCTGGCTACACCTTC. It specifies CASSFTAVPGYTF. This chain connects TRBV3-1 to TRBJ1-2; D call uncertain. Trimming left V 5 bases short and J 7 bases short, with 14 bases between. Looked up from germline, CDR1 is LGHDT and CDR2 is YNNKEL (reference sequence). The CDR3 totals 13 residues. Together with reference TRBV3-1 and TRBJ1-2, the CDR3 gives the full variable domain: DTAVSQTPKYLVTQMGNDKSIKCEQNLGHDTMYWYKQDSKKFLKIMFSYNNKELIINETVPNRFSPKSPDKAHLNLHINSLELGDSAVYFCASSFTAVPGYTFGSGTRLTVV.

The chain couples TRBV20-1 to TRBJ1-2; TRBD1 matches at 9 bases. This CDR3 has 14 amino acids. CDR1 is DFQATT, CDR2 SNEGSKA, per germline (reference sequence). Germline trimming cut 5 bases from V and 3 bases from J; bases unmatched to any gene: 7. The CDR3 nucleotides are TGCAGTGCTGTACAGGGGGCGGGTGACTATGGCTACACCTTC. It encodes CSAVQGAGDYGYTF.

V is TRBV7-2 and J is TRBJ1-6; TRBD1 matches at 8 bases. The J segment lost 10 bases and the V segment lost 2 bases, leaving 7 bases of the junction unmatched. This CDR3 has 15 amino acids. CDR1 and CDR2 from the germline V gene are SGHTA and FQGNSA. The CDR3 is CASSLLGTGESPLHF. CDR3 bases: TGTGCCAGCAGCTTATTGGGGACAGGCGAGTCACCCCTCCACTTT.

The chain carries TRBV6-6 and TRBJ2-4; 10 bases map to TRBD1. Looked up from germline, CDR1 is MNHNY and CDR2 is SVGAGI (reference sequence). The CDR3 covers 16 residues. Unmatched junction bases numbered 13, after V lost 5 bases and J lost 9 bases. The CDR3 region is CASSPGRGQGRGIQYF. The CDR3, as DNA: TGTGCCAGCAGTCCGGGAAGGGGACAGGGGAGGGGCATTCAGTACTTC.

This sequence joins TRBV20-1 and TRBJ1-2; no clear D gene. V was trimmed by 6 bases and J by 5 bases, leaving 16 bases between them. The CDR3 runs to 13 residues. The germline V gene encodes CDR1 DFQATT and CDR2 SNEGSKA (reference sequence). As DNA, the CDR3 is TGCAGTGCAAAAACCGGCCAGGCTTATGGCTACACCTTC. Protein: CSAKTGQAYGYTF.

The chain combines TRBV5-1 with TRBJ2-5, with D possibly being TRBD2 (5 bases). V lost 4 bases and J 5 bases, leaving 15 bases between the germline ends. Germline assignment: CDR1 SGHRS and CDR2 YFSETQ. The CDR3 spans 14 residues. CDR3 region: CASSKREPPETQYF. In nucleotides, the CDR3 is TGCGCCAGCAGCAAGAGGGAGCCCCCTGAGACCCAGTACTTC. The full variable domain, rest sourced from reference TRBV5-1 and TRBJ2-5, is KAGVTQTPRYLIKTRGQQVTLSCSPISGHRSVSWYQQTPGQGLQFLFEYFSETQRNKGNFPGRFSGRQFSNSRSEMNVSTLELGDSALYLCASSKREPPETQYFGPGTRLLVL.

CDR3 sequence: CASSELAEKNIQYF. CDR3 coding DNA: TGTGCCAGCAGTGAATTGGCGGAAAAAAACATTCAGTACTTC. The chain has TRBV2 and TRBJ2-4, with D uncertain. The germline V gene has CDR1 SNHLY and CDR2 FYNNEI. CDR3 length: 14 residues. V lost 2 bases and J 4 bases, leaving 9 bases between the germline ends.

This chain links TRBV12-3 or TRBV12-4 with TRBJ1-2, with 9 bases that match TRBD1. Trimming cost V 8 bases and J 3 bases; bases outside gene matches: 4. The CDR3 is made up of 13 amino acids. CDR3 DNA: TGTGCCAGCCAACAGGGGGCGGACTATGGCTACACCTTC. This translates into CASQQGADYGYTF.

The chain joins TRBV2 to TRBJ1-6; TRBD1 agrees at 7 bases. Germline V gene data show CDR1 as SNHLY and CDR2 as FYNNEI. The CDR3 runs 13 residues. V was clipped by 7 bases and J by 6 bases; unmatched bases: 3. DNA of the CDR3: TGTGCCAGCAACGACAGGGCTAATTCACCCCTCCACTTT. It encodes CASNDRANSPLHF.

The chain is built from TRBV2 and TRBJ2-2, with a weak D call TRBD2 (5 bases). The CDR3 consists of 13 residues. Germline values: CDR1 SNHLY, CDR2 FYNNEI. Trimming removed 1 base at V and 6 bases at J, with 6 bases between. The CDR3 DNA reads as TGTGCCAGCAGTGAAGACGGGGCCGGGGAGCTGTTTTTT. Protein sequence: CASSEDGAGELFF.

The DNA for the CDR3 is TGTGCCTGGAGTACTGCACGAAGCACTGAAGCTTTCTTT. This gives the protein CAWSTARSTEAFF. The J gene is TRBJ1-1, the V gene TRBV30; D uncertain. The V end was cut by 2 bases, the J end by 4 bases, with 11 bases between. The CDR3 sequence is 13 residues long. Germline V lookup: CDR1 GTSNPN, CDR2 SVGIG (reference sequence).

The CDR3 sequence: CASSLQASGHYEQYF. DNA for the CDR3: TGTGCCAGCAGCCTACAAGCTAGCGGGCACTACGAGCAGTACTTC. This chain links TRBV12-3 or TRBV12-4 with TRBJ2-7, with 8 bases lining up with TRBD2. The ends lost 6 bases at V and 3 bases at J; junction bases unmatched: 10. The CDR3 length is 15 residues.

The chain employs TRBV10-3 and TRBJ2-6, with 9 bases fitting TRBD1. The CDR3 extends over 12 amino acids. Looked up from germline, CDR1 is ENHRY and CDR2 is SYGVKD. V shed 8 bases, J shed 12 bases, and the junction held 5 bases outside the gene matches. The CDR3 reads CAIGGQGGVLTF. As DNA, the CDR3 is TGTGCCATCGGGGGACAGGGTGGCGTCCTGACTTTC.

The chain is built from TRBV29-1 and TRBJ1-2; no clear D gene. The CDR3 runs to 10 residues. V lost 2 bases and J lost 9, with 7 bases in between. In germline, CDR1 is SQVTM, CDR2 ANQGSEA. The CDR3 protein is CSVEPDRYTF. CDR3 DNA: TGCAGCGTTGAACCGGACCGCTACACCTTC. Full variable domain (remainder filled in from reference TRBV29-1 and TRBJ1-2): SAVISQKPSRDICQRGTSLTIQCQVDSQVTMMFWYRQQPGQSLTLIATANQGSEATYESGFVIDKFPISRPNLTFSTLTVSNMSPEDSSIYLCSVEPDRYTFGSGTRLTVV.

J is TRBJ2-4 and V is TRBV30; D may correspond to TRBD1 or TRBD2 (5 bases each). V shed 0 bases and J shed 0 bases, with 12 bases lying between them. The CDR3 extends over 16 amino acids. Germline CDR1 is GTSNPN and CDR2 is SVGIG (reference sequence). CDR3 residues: CAWSVTGTRAKNIQYF. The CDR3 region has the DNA TGTGCCTGGAGTGTAACGGGGACCAGAGCCAAAAACATTCAGTACTTC.

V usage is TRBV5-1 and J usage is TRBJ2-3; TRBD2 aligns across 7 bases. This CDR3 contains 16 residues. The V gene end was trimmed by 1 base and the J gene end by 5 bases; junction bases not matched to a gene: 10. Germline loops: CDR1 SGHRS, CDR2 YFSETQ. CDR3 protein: CASSLIGGRSQDTQYF. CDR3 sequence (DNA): TGCGCCAGCAGCTTGATTGGCGGGAGAAGCCAAGATACGCAGTATTTT.

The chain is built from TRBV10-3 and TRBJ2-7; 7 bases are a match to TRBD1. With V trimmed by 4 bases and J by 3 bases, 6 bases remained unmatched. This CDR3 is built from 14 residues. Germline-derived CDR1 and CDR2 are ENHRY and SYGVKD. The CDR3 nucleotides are TGTGCCATCAGTGGGACAGGAAAGCTCTACGAGCAGTACTTC. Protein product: CAISGTGKLYEQYF.

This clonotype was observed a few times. The CDR3 DNA is TGTGCCAGCAGCGTAGTCGGGGGCGAGCAGTACTTC. Its translation: CASSVVGGEQYF. V gene TRBV9 combines with J gene TRBJ2-7, with D possibly matching TRBD2 (6 bases). The CDR3 runs to 12 residues. Trimming cost V 0 bases and J 6 bases, with 7 bases left between them. CDR1 and CDR2 from the germline V gene are SGDLS and YYNGEE.

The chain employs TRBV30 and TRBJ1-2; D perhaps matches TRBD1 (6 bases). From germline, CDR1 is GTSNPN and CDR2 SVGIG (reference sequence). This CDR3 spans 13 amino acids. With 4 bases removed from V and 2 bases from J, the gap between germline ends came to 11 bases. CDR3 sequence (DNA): TGTGCCTGGAAGGGGGAGGCCAACTATGGCTACACCTTC. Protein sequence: CAWKGEANYGYTF.

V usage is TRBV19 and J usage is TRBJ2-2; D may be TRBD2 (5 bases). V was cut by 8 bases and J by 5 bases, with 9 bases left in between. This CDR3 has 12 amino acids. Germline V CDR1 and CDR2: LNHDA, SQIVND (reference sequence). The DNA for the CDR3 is TGTGCCAGTCCGGGGTTAACCGGGGAGCTGTTTTTT. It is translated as CASPGLTGELFF.

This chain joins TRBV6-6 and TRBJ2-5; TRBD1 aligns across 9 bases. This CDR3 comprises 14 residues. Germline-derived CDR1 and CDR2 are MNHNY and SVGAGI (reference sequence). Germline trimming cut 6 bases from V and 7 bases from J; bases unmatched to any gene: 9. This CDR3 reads CASSPTGGRRTQYF. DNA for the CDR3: TGTGCCAGCAGCCCCACAGGGGGCCGGCGGACCCAGTACTTC.

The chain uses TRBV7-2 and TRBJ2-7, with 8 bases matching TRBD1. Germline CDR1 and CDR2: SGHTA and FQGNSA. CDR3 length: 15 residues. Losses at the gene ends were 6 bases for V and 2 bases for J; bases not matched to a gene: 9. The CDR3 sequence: CASSQGGQATYEQYF. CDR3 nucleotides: TGTGCCAGCAGTCAAGGGGGACAGGCCACCTACGAGCAGTACTTC.

This chain's CDR3 is CASRAWDAAEKLFF. The CDR3 DNA follows: TGTGCCAGCAGGGCCTGGGACGCGGCGGAAAAACTGTTTTTT. This chain connects TRBV6-6 to TRBJ1-4, with D perhaps matching TRBD1 (5 bases). Germline assignment: CDR1 MNHNY and CDR2 SVGAGI (reference sequence). V lost 6 bases and J lost 8, with 16 bases in between. The length of the CDR3 is 14 residues.

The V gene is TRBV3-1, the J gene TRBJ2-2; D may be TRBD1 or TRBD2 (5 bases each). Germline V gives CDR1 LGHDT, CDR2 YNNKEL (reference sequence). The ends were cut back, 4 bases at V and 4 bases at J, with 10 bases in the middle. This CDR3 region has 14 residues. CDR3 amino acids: CASSPGPRTGELFF. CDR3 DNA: TGTGCCAGCAGCCCGGGACCTCGCACCGGGGAGCTGTTTTTT.